A single sample is the source of the 8 T cell receptor beta chains below, sequenced in a study of T cell responses to AZD1222 COVID-19 vaccine. The protocol was immunoSEQ multiplex PCR, while the TCRdb copy is restricted to in-frame clones and leaves out a portion. The sample records 110,000 or so clones, about nine tenths being singletons. Sequencing used peripheral blood, obtained on day 0 of AZD1222 vaccination. The receptors were gathered from an adult in good health.

This chain joins TRBV9 and TRBJ1-1; the match to TRBD1 covers 8 bases. CDR1 and CDR2 from the germline V gene are SGDLS and YYNGEE. V gave up 4 bases and J gave up 0 bases; unmatched junction bases: 5. The CDR3 has 15 amino acids. The DNA for the CDR3 is TGTGCCAGCAGCCCCCGGACAGGGATGAACACTGAAGCTTTCTTT. Residues: CASSPRTGMNTEAFF. Full variable domain (rest looked up from reference TRBV9 and TRBJ1-1): DSGVTQTPKHLITATGQRVTLRCSPRSGDLSVYWYQQSLDQGLQFLIQYYNGEERAKGNILERFSAQQFPDLHSELNLSSLELGDSALYFCASSPRTGMNTEAFFGQGTRLTVV.

This clone was seen only a few times. The V call is TRBV27, the J call TRBJ1-2; D not certain. V was clipped by 6 bases and J by 7 bases, with 9 bases between them. CDR1 and CDR2 (germline): MNHEY, SMNVEV (reference sequence). The CDR3 length is 11 residues. The CDR3 sequence is CASRKNGGYTF. Written as DNA, the CDR3 is TGTGCCAGCAGAAAAAACGGTGGCTACACCTTC.

The chain recombines TRBV23-1 with TRBJ2-1; D gene unclear. TRBV23-1 is designated an ORF whose function remains uncertain. Trimming pared 6 bases from V and 3 bases from J, leaving 18 bases between. The CDR3 is 16 residues long. CDR3 sequence: CASRPETKLFYNEQFF. DNA for the CDR3: TGCGCCAGCAGGCCCGAGACAAAGTTGTTCTACAATGAGCAGTTCTTC.

The V and J genes are TRBV19 and TRBJ1-2; D is possibly TRBD1 (6 bases). The CDR3 runs to 17 residues. The germline V and J ends were trimmed by 0 bases and 0 bases, with 14 bases remaining between them. Germline V gene lookup returns CDR1 LNHDA and CDR2 SQIVND (reference sequence). CDR3 in DNA: TGTGCCAGTAGTATAGATGGACAGAAGTTAGCTAACTATGGCTACACCTTC. Amino acids: CASSIDGQKLANYGYTF.

This chain joins TRBV19 and TRBJ2-1; D call uncertain. From germline, CDR1 is LNHDA and CDR2 SQIVND (reference sequence). The CDR3 extends over 16 amino acids. Trimming removed 3 bases from V and 2 bases from J, with 14 bases in between. CDR3 nucleotides: TGTGCCAGTAGTATTGTGGGGATTGATGCCTACAATGAGCAGTTCTTC. Its translation is CASSIVGIDAYNEQFF.

CDR3 loop: CASSQDRGQGRKLFF. Here the CDR3 DNA reads TGCGCCAGCAGCCAAGATCGGGGACAGGGGCGGAAACTGTTTTTT. J is TRBJ1-4 and V is TRBV4-3; 10 bases are shared with TRBD1. The CDR3 is 15 residues long. Germline lookup yields CDR1 LGHNA and CDR2 YSLEER. V lost 0 bases, J lost 11 bases, and 6 bases stayed unmatched.

This rearrangement joins TRBV10-3 to TRBJ1-5, with D hard to call. The ends were cut back, 0 bases at V and 6 bases at J, with 3 bases in the middle. Germline lookup yields CDR1 ENHRY and CDR2 SYGVKD. The length of the CDR3 is 12 residues. The CDR3 sequence: CAISESSQPQHF. The CDR3 nucleotides read TGTGCCATCAGTGAGTCGAGTCAGCCCCAGCATTTT.

This sequence joins TRBV6-1 and TRBJ1-5, with 8 bases lining up with TRBD1. This CDR3 contains 17 residues. The germline CDR1 and CDR2 sequences are MNHNS and SASEGT. J lost 2 bases, V lost 4 bases, and 10 bases had no gene match. Here the CDR3 DNA reads TGTGCCAGCAGTGGGACAGGGATGATTTTAGGCAATCAGCCCCAGCATTTT. Residues: CASSGTGMILGNQPQHF.